This TCR beta chain was sequenced for a study of siplizumab effects on memory and regulatory T cells. Study conclusions and caveats: Siplizumab significantly lowered the alloreactive sequences that could be traced to unstimulated CD4+ memory cells.

A note on this clone: Its antigen is not identified.

Libraries were prepared by immunoSEQ multiplex PCR; TCRdb keeps only in-frame clonotypes and omits some of them. The table shows some 97,000 clones, with about 90% occurring only once. Trimming pared 3 bases from V and 4 bases from J, leaving 12 bases between. The CDR3 is 14 amino acids. In germline, CDR1 is SEHNR, CDR2 FQNEAQ (reference sequence). The V call is TRBV7-9, the J call TRBJ1-1, with no clear D. This TCR came from a human donor in good health. Some clones in this sample may be carry-over from other donors' samples. Sequencing used CD4+ T cells sorted from blood. The CDR3 spells CASSLRDDGTEAFF. Here the CDR3 DNA reads TGTGCCAGCAGCTTGAGGGATGACGGCACTGAAGCTTTCTTT.